This T cell receptor (beta chain) was recovered during a study of blood T cell repertoires in COVID-19. Study-wide background: Two consecutive negative NP/OP PCR tests, clearance, or resolved symptoms defined Cohort 3 recovery.

The assay was immunoSEQ multiplex PCR, and TCRdb's table has in-frame clones only and misses some. The profile shows 200,000 to 250,000 clones, roughly 84% of them singletons. The source material was PBMCs or T cells enriched from blood (not recorded which). This TCR came from a man under 40 in a cohort exposed to, infected with or recovered from COVID-19 (not recorded which).

The CDR3, as DNA: TGTGCCAGCCTAGCGGGAGGGGGGGAGACCCAGTACTTC. Its translation is CASLAGGGETQYF. The rearrangement joins TRBV6-5 to TRBJ2-5; 12 bases map to TRBD2. J gave up 5 bases and V 8 bases, and 3 bases lay outside the gene matches. CDR1 is MNHEY, CDR2 SVGAGI, per germline. This CDR3 has 13 residues.